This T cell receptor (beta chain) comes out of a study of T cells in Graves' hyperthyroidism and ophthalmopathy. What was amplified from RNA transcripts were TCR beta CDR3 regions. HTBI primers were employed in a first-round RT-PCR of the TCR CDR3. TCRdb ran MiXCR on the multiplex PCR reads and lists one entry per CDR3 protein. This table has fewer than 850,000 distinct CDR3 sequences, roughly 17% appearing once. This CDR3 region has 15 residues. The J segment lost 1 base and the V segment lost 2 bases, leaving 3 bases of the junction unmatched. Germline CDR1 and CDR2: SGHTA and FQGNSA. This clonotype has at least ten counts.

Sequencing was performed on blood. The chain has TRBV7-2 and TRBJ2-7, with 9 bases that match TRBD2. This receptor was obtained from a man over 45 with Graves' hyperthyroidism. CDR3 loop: CASSLFSGSSYEQYF. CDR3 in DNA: TGTGCCAGCAGCTTATTTAGCGGGAGTTCCTACGAGCAGTACTTC.